This is a list of T cell receptor beta chains from one sample in a study of identifying expanded T cells in peripheral blood. Repertoires were generated with immunoSEQ multiplex PCR, while TCRdb's copy carries only in-frame clones and drops some. The repertoire holds 75,000 to 95,000 clones, with roughly 84% as singletons. What was sequenced was blood. The receptors come from a person aged 18 to 75 in good health. Both conserved end residues are trimmed from each CDR3. Clone size is stated in some rows and not others, as once, few, many or a class when expanded.

>.|TRBV6-1|TRBJ1-2
ASSDGRARGYT
>.|TRBV4-1|TRBJ2-3
ASSQVLLTDTQY
>.|TRBV6-5|TRBJ2-1
ASSSSGQYYNEQF
>.|TRBV5-1|TRBJ1-4
ASSSDSTNEKLF
>.|TRBV5-6|TRBJ1-2
ASSLGQGNYGYT
>.|TRBV4-3|TRBJ1-4
ASSQETGGGEKLF
>.|TRBV6-5|TRBJ2-1
ASSYFGQGRSNEQF
>.|TRBV5-1|TRBJ1-1
ASSLVRGRGRSTEAF
>.|TRBV29-1|TRBJ1-1
SGTGGVTTEAF
>.|TRBV18|TRBJ1-3
ASRTGNGNTIY
>.|TRBV10-3|TRBJ2-2
AISFPRKGQGIGDTGELF
>.|TRBV10-1|TRBJ1-5
ASSPGPNQPQH
>once|TRBV10-3|TRBJ1-5
AIRGTGNQPQH
>.|TRBV7-2|TRBJ1-6
ASSTNREPLH
>.|TRBV5-5|TRBJ2-5
ASSHQGSGTQY
>once|TRBV7-8|TRBJ1-1
ASSLARTGVMGRNTEAF
>.|TRBV7-9|TRBJ1-4
ASSPLTATNEKLF
>.|TRBV11-3|TRBJ2-3
ASSSSGGAEDTQY
>.|TRBV7-2|TRBJ1-2
ASSLVEGIGGYT
>.|TRBV19|TRBJ2-1
ASSIRANEQF
>.|TRBV5-1|TRBJ1-4
ASSLGDREGLF
>once|TRBV28|TRBJ2-2
ASSPRDTYTGELF
>.|TRBV6-5|TRBJ2-7
ASSQSGTGSYEQY
>.|TRBV9|TRBJ1-6
ASSSEGRDNSPLH
>.|TRBV6-5|TRBJ2-1
ASSYSGTLSYNEQF
>.|TRBV7-2|TRBJ2-3
ASSYRTTDTQY
>.|TRBV11-2|TRBJ2-7
ASSIGHLLEGQY
>.|TRBV27|TRBJ2-5
ASSILAGGAETQY
>once|TRBV5-6|TRBJ2-7
ASSYDGLGGTYEQY
>once|TRBV2|TRBJ1-6
ASSEAGNNSPLH
>.|TRBV2|TRBJ1-1
ASRAVWGRTEAF
>.|TRBV5-1|TRBJ1-2
ASSLATGSRGYT